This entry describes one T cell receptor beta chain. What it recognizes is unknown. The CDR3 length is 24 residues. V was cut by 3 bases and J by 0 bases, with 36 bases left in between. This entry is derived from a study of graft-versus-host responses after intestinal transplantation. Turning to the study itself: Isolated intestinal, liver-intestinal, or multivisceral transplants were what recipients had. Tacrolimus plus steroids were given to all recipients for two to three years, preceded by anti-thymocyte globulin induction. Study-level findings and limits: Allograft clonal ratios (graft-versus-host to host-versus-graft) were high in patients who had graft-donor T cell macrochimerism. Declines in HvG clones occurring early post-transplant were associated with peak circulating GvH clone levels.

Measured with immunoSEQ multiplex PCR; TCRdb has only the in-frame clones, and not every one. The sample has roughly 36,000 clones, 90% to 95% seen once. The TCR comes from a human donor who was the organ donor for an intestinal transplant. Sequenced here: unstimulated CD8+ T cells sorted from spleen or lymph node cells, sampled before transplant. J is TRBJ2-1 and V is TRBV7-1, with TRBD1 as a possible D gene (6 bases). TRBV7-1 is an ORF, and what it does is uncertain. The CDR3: CASSSVAENDRLFDPDSSYNEQFF. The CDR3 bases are TGTGCCAGCAGCTCGGTCGCCGAGAATGACAGGCTGTTCGACCCCGACAGCTCCTACAATGAGCAGTTCTTC.